The 18 T cell receptor beta chains below come from one sample, sequenced in a study of blood T cell repertoires in COVID-19. Sequencing used immunoSEQ multiplex PCR; TCRdb keeps in-frame clones, though not all of them. The sample records under 250,000 clones, roughly 81% being singletons. The sequenced material came from peripheral blood. The receptors originated from a woman aged 45 to 65 with active or convalescent COVID-19.

The CDR3, as DNA: TGTGCCAGCAGTGATTTCGGCGGGAGTGCCGGGGAGCTGTTTTTT. It yields the protein CASSDFGGSAGELFF. The rearrangement links TRBV25-1 to TRBJ2-2; 7 nucleotides agree with TRBD2. The length of the CDR3 is 15 residues. Germline lookup yields CDR1 MGHDK and CDR2 SYGVNS. J lost 6 bases, V lost 3 bases, and 7 bases had no gene match.

This chain joins TRBV28 and TRBJ2-4, with D perhaps TRBD2 (5 bases). The V gene's germline CDR1 is MDHEN and CDR2 SYDVKM. Trimming cost V 3 bases and J 0 bases, with 6 bases left between them. The CDR3 runs to 14 residues. CDR3 loop: CASSLAGAKNIQYF. The CDR3, as DNA: TGTGCCAGCAGTTTGGCGGGAGCCAAAAACATTCAGTACTTC.

On this clone: The same CDR3 arises from other DNA sequences in this sample as well. V is TRBV18 and J is TRBJ1-1; D is unclear. The germline gives CDR1 KGHSH, CDR2 LQKENI. V was pared by 0 bases and J by 1 base, with 6 bases between. The CDR3 covers 14 residues. The CDR3 DNA is TGTGCCAGCTCACCACCTGTAGAGAACACTGAAGCTTTCTTT. Translating gives CASSPPVENTEAFF.

The V call is TRBV29-1, the J call TRBJ1-2; the D gene is possibly TRBD1 (6 bases). The V end was cut by 6 bases, the J end by 3 bases, with 8 bases between. The CDR3 loop spans 11 amino acids. CDR1 SQVTM and CDR2 ANQGSEA come from the germline V gene. The DNA of the CDR3 is TGCAGCGTGGGGACATACTATGGCTACACCTTC. It codes for CSVGTYYGYTF.

The J gene is TRBJ2-1, the V gene TRBV10-3, with 7 bases identical to TRBD2. This CDR3 is 16 amino acids long. The germline V gene encodes CDR1 ENHRY and CDR2 SYGVKD. The J segment lost 4 bases and the V segment lost 0 bases, leaving 6 bases of the junction unmatched. CDR3 coding DNA: TGTGCCATCAGTGAGTCGAAGGGCGGGGGTTACAATGAGCAGTTCTTC. Its translation is CAISESKGGGYNEQFF.

J is TRBJ2-7 and V is TRBV7-6; D might be TRBD2 (5 bases). The CDR3 totals 14 residues. The germline V gene encodes CDR1 SGHVS and CDR2 FNYEAQ. V was shortened by 5 bases and J by 3 bases, with 14 bases between the two germline ends. CDR3 loop: CASSQNRGDYEQYF. In DNA, the CDR3 is TGTGCCAGCAGCCAAAACCGGGGAGACTACGAGCAGTACTTC.

J is TRBJ2-1 and V is TRBV3-1 (or the pseudogene TRBV3-2); D might be TRBD1 (7 bases). There are 17 residues in the CDR3. Germline lookup yields CDR1 LGHDT and CDR2 YNNKEL (reference sequence). Trimming left V 1 base short and J 7 bases short, with 20 bases between. The DNA of the CDR3 is TGTGCCAGCAGCCAAGGGCAGGGGGGATTCTTGCGGAATGAGCAGTTCTTC. The encoded protein is CASSQGQGGFLRNEQFF.

This sequence joins TRBV24-1 and TRBJ2-3; the D gene is possibly TRBD1 (6 bases). Germline-derived CDR1 and CDR2 are KGHDR and SFDVKD. The CDR3 totals 15 residues. Trimming shortened V by 3 bases and J by 4 bases, and 13 bases separated the two germline ends. The CDR3 DNA is TGTGCCACCAGTGATACCCGACAGGCCCCAGATACGCAGTATTTT. It encodes CATSDTRQAPDTQYF.

J is TRBJ1-5 and V is TRBV27, with D hard to call. Between the trimmed V and J ends, which lost 4 bases and 2 bases, there was a span of 3 bases. Germline loops: CDR1 MNHEY, CDR2 SMNVEV (reference sequence). The CDR3 length is 12 residues. CDR3 coding DNA: TGTGCCAGCAGTTCGGGCAATCAGCCCCAGCATTTT. Encoded protein: CASSSGNQPQHF.

J is TRBJ1-1 and V is TRBV10-3; TRBD1 agrees at 8 bases. Germline CDR1 reads ENHRY; CDR2 reads SYGVKD. The CDR3 extends over 13 amino acids. The V segment lost 6 bases and the J segment 1 base; nucleotides outside the gene matches: 1. As DNA, the CDR3 is TGTGCCATCAGGGGACAGGAGAACACTGAAGCTTTCTTT. This codes for CAIRGQENTEAFF.

V usage is TRBV2 and J usage is TRBJ1-5; D remains ambiguous. Germline CDR1 is SNHLY and CDR2 is FYNNEI. V was pared by 7 bases and J by 2 bases, with 9 bases between. CDR3 length: 13 residues. The CDR3 DNA sequence: TGTGCCAGCACAGCTGGAGGCAATCAGCCCCAGCATTTT. As protein: CASTAGGNQPQHF.

CDR3 in amino acids: CASSPQGSRSGANVLTF. The DNA for the CDR3 is TGTGCCAGCAGCCCGCAGGGGTCCCGCTCTGGGGCCAACGTCCTGACTTTC. The J gene is TRBJ2-6, the V gene TRBV7-3; D perhaps matches TRBD1 (6 bases). V shed 5 bases and J shed 0 bases, with 14 bases lying between them. Germline loops: CDR1 SGHTA, CDR2 FQGTGA. The CDR3 consists of 17 residues. Drawing the rest from reference TRBV7-3 and TRBJ2-6, the complete variable domain is GAGVSQTPSNKVTEKGKYVELRCDPISGHTALYWYRQSLGQGPEFLIYFQGTGAADDSGLPNDRFFAVRPEGSVSTLKIQRTERGDSAVYLCASSPQGSRSGANVLTFGAGSRLTVL.

The CDR3 DNA reads TGTGCCAGCAGTGAAGCGATAACTAGCGTTGAAAAACTGTTTTTT. It specifies CASSEAITSVEKLFF. The J gene is TRBJ1-4, the V gene TRBV6-1; D unresolved. This CDR3 has 15 amino acids. Looked up from germline, CDR1 is MNHNS and CDR2 is SASEGT. Deletions cut 0 bases from V and 7 bases from J, with 12 bases between.

This clone was detected only a few times. The chain has TRBV6-2 or TRBV6-3 and TRBJ2-1; D not certain. This CDR3 comprises 11 residues. From germline, CDR1 is MNHEY and CDR2 SVGEGT. Trimming took 2 bases from V and 9 from J, leaving 5 bases between them. The CDR3 bases are TGTGCCAGCAGTTACCCGAGTGAGCAGTTCTTC. Translation: CASSYPSEQFF.

The chain joins TRBV6-5 to TRBJ1-1; D is undetermined. From germline, CDR1 is MNHEY and CDR2 SVGAGI. The length of the CDR3 is 11 residues. Trimming shortened V by 10 bases and J by 5 bases, and 11 bases separated the two germline ends. The CDR3 spells CATDYGTEAFF. The DNA for the CDR3 is TGTGCCACAGACTATGGGACTGAAGCTTTCTTT.

J is TRBJ1-6 and V is TRBV19; D unresolved. The germline V gene has CDR1 LNHDA and CDR2 SQIVND (reference sequence). The CDR3 is made up of 13 amino acids. The V and J ends lost 5 bases and 7 bases respectively, with 9 bases between them. In DNA form, the CDR3 reads TGTGCCAGTAGTCCCCGGGAAAATTCACCCCTCCACTTT. Translation: CASSPRENSPLHF. The complete variable domain, with remaining parts taken from reference TRBV19 and TRBJ1-6, reads DGGITQSPKYLFRKEGQNVTLSCEQNLNHDAMYWYRQDPGQGLRLIYYSQIVNDFQKGDIAEGYSVSREKKESFPLTVTSAQKNPTAFYLCASSPRENSPLHFGNGTRLTVT.

The J gene is TRBJ2-7, the V gene TRBV30; 9 bases agree with TRBD2. V shed 1 base and J 2 bases; nucleotides not matched to a gene: 3. The CDR3 is made up of 14 amino acids. Germline V gives CDR1 GTSNPN, CDR2 SVGIG (reference sequence). The CDR3 reads CAWSAGLATYEQYF. CDR3 in DNA: TGTGCCTGGAGTGCGGGACTAGCTACCTACGAGCAGTACTTC. Full variable domain (rest looked up from reference TRBV30 and TRBJ2-7): SQTIHQWPATLVQPVGSPLSLECTVEGTSNPNLYWYRQAAGRGLQLLFYSVGIGQISSEVPQNLSASRPQDRQFILSSKKLLLSDSGFYLCAWSAGLATYEQYFGPGTRLTVT.

This chain links TRBV5-4 with TRBJ2-3, with 11 bases lining up with TRBD2. V lost 4 bases, J lost 4 bases, and 8 bases stayed unmatched. This CDR3 has 16 residues. The germline CDR1 and CDR2 sequences are SGHNT and YYREEE (reference sequence). CDR3 in DNA: TGTGCCAGCAGCCCTCCGGGACTAGCGGCTCCAGATACGCAGTATTTT. Protein product: CASSPPGLAAPDTQYF.